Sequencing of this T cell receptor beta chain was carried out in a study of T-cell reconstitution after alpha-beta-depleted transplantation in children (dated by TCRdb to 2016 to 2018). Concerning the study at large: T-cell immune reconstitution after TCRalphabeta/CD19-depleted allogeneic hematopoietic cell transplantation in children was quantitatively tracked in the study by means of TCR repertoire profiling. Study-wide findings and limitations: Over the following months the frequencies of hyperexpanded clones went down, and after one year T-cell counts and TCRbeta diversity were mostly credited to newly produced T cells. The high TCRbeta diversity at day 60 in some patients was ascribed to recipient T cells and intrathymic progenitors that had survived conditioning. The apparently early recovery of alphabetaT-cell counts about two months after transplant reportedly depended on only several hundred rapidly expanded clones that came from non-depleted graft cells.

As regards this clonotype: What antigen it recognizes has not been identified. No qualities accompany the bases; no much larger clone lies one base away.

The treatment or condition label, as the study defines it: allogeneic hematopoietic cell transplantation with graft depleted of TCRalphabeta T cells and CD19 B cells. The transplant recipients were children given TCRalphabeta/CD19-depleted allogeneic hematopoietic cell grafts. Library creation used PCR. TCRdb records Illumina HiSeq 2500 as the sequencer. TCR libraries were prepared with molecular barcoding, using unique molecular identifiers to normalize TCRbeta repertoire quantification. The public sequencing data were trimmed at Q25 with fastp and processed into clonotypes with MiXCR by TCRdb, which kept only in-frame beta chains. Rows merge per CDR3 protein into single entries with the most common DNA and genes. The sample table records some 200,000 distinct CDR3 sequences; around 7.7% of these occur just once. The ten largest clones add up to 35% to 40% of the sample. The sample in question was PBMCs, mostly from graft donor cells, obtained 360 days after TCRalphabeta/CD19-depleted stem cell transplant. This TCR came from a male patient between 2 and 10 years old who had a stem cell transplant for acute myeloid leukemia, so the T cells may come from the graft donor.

The CDR3 protein sequence reads: CASSAQSPYEQYF. The DNA sequence reads TGTGCCAGCAGCGCCCAATCGCCCTACGAGCAGTACTTC. The chain uses TRBV27 and TRBJ2-7, with the D gene uncertain. CDR1 is given as MNHEY and CDR2 as SMNVEV, both from the germline V gene (reference sequence). Trimming costs V 6 bases and J 2 bases, and their ends lie 11 bases apart. Reading from cysteine to phenylalanine, the CDR3 counts 13 amino acids. Only CDR3 DNA remains: 39 bases, in frame from the first base.